The 7 T cell receptor beta chains below come from one sample, sequenced in a study of blood T cells in healthy people across ages. The second PCR ran about 6 to 11 cycles with a sample-barcoded 5' primer and J-beta primers. TCRdb re-derived calls from the 5' RACE reads in MiXCR, one entry per CDR3 protein. Of 800,000 or so distinct CDR3 sequences listed, under 80% are singletons. Sequenced material: blood. These TCRs come from a man aged 25-40 years in good health.

V and J are TRBV27 and TRBJ2-4, with D perhaps given as TRBD1 or TRBD2 (5 bases each). Germline loops: CDR1 MNHEY, CDR2 SMNVEV (reference sequence). The CDR3 loop spans 11 amino acids. Trimming shortened V by 2 bases and J by 15 bases, and 11 bases separated the two germline ends. CDR3: CASSLGRQLYF. The CDR3 DNA reads as TGTGCCAGCAGTTTAGGGAGACAGCTGTACTTC.

The rearrangement links TRBV6-5 to TRBJ2-3; D call uncertain. Trimming pared 2 bases from V and 1 base from J, leaving 10 bases between. The CDR3 consists of 15 residues. Per the germline V gene, CDR1 is MNHEY and CDR2 is SVGAGI. This chain's CDR3 is CASSYKGSGTDTQYF. The CDR3, as DNA: TGTGCCAGCAGTTACAAGGGCTCTGGCACAGATACGCAGTATTTT.

Only a few counts were recorded for this clonotype. The chain uses TRBV7-2 and TRBJ2-7; 9 positions agree with TRBD1. The ends lost 3 bases at V and 4 bases at J; junction bases unmatched: 7. This CDR3 has 15 residues. The V gene's germline CDR1 is SGHTA and CDR2 FQGNSA. In nucleotides, the CDR3 is TGTGCCAGCAGCTTCGGGACAGGGAAACCTTACGAGCAGTACTTC. Translated: CASSFGTGKPYEQYF.

The chain has TRBV2 and TRBJ2-2, with 12 bases aligning to TRBD1. CDR1 is SNHLY and CDR2 is FYNNEI in the germline V gene. CDR3 length equals 17 residues. V trimming: 6 bases; J trimming: 3 bases; junction bases outside the gene matches: 8. In DNA, the CDR3 is TGTGCCAGCAGCGGGGGACAGGGGGCGGTCGACACCGGGGAGCTGTTTTTT. As protein: CASSGGQGAVDTGELFF.

The chain links TRBV7-6 to TRBJ1-2; D may be TRBD1 (6 bases). V was pared by 5 bases and J by 4 bases, with 14 bases between. The germline V gene has CDR1 SGHVS and CDR2 FNYEAQ. The CDR3 spans 14 residues. The CDR3 coding sequence is TGTGCCAGCAGCCCGGACAGTTCCGGCTATGGCTACACCTTC. Translating it yields CASSPDSSGYGYTF.

The genes are TRBV2 and TRBJ1-2, with no clear D. Looked up from germline, CDR1 is SNHLY and CDR2 is FYNNEI. Deletions cut 2 bases from V and 8 bases from J, with 18 bases between. The CDR3 contains 15 residues. The CDR3 sequence is CASSESGSPRYGYTF. DNA of the CDR3: TGTGCCAGCAGTGAATCCGGTTCTCCCCGCTACGGCTACACCTTC.

This clonotype was seen only a few times. This rearrangement joins TRBV5-1 to TRBJ2-5; 8 nucleotides agree with TRBD2. Germline-derived CDR1 and CDR2 are SGHRS and YFSETQ. The CDR3 has 15 residues. With V trimmed by 2 bases and J by 4 bases, 7 bases remained unmatched. The CDR3 DNA reads TGCGCCAGCAGCTTACACGGGGGGGAAGGAGAGACCCAGTACTTC. Translating gives CASSLHGGEGETQYF.